The 29 T cell receptor beta chains listed next were all sequenced from one sample in a study of glioma-infiltrating T cells. TCR alpha and beta CDR3 regions were amplified from RNA using iRepertoire nested multiplex PCR. TCRdb independently ran MiXCR on the multiplex PCR reads; one entry per CDR3 protein. The repertoire holds about 180,000 distinct CDR3 sequences, with around 40% as singletons. Material for sequencing was glioma tissue, nonneoplastic brain tissue, or PBMCs (not recorded which). These receptors all come from a human donor with low-grade glioma or glioblastoma, undergoing nonglioma brain surgery, or in good health (not recorded which).

This clonotype was counted many times. The V and J genes are TRBV6-1 and TRBJ2-7; TRBD1 aligns across 8 bases. V gave up 5 bases and J gave up 0 bases; unmatched junction bases: 6. The germline gives CDR1 MNHNS, CDR2 SASEGT. The CDR3 sequence is 15 residues long. The chain's CDR3 is CASSRQGPSSYEQYF. CDR3 DNA sequence: TGTGCCAGCAGTAGACAGGGGCCAAGCTCCTACGAGCAGTACTTC.

The sample holds a few counts of this clonotype. This likely comes from a read error, as the CDR3 has no conserved phenylalanine or tryptophan at its end. This chain connects TRBV7-2 to TRBJ2-3, with D uncertain. The V gene's germline CDR1 is SGHTA and CDR2 FQGNSA. Trimming removed 0 bases from V and 1 base from J, with 5 bases in between. This CDR3 contains 14 residues. CDR3 DNA sequence: TGTGCCAGCAGCTTAGCGCATGGCACAGATACGCAGTATCTT. Protein sequence: CASSLAHGTDTQYL.

At least ten counts were recorded for this clonotype. This rearrangement joins TRBV28 to TRBJ1-2, with D tentatively TRBD1 (6 bases). CDR3 length: 12 amino acids. V dropped 3 bases and J dropped 6 bases, with 8 bases sitting between them. The V gene's germline CDR1 is MDHEN and CDR2 SYDVKM. In DNA, the CDR3 is TGTGCCAGCAGTTTCAGGGGAGATGGCTACACCTTC. The encoded protein is CASSFRGDGYTF.

About this clonotype itself: A read error is possible here, since a much larger clone lies one base away. The rearrangement links TRBV20-1 to TRBJ2-7; D remains unclear. CDR1 is DFQATT and CDR2 is SNEGSKA in the germline V gene (reference sequence). This CDR3 has 13 residues. The V and J ends lost 5 bases and 7 bases respectively, with 18 bases between them. This chain's CDR3 is CSAPNTKGKEQYF. CDR3 bases: TGCAGTGCTCCAAACACAAAGGGCAAGGAGCAGTACTTC.

This clonotype has a count of ten or more. The J gene is TRBJ2-6, the V gene TRBV28; 9 nucleotides line up with TRBD1. CDR1 and CDR2 from the germline V gene are MDHEN and SYDVKM. V lost 5 bases and J lost 0; bases outside the gene matches: 11. This CDR3 contains 19 residues. CDR3 region: CASSELGQGVFSGANVLTF. In nucleotides, the CDR3 is TGTGCCAGCAGTGAATTGGGACAGGGCGTTTTCTCTGGGGCCAACGTCCTGACTTTC.

This clonotype has just a few counts. A read error may explain this, as a much larger clone is one base away. V gene TRBV28 combines with J gene TRBJ1-5; 7 positions match TRBD1. The V gene's germline CDR1 is MDHEN and CDR2 SYDVKM. CDR3 length: 15 amino acids. The CDR3 reads CASSLYRDSSQPQHF. The CDR3 DNA reads as TGTGCCAGCAGTTTATATCGGGACAGCAGTCAGCCCCAGCATTTT.

The chain has TRBV3-1 and TRBJ1-5; D might be TRBD1 (5 bases). V was trimmed by 5 bases and J by 11 bases, leaving 16 bases between them. The CDR3 sequence is 13 residues long. Germline assignment: CDR1 LGHDT and CDR2 YNNKEL (reference sequence). Here the CDR3 reads CASSNGGWQTQHF. The CDR3 bases are TGTGCCAGCAGCAATGGGGGATGGCAGACCCAGCATTTT. Drawing the rest from reference TRBV3-1 and TRBJ1-5, the complete variable domain is DTAVSQTPKYLVTQMGNDKSIKCEQNLGHDTMYWYKQDSKKFLKIMFSYNNKELIINETVPNRFSPKSPDKAHLNLHINSLELGDSAVYFCASSNGGWQTQHFGDGTRLSIL.

J is TRBJ2-7 and V is TRBV12-3 or TRBV12-4; D uncertain. V lost 8 bases, J lost 0 bases, and 17 bases lay in between. This CDR3 region has 15 residues. The CDR3 nucleotides are TGTGCCAGCGGCCAAACAAGCGTAAGCTCCTACGAGCAGTACTTC. It is translated as CASGQTSVSSYEQYF.

This clonotype came up a few times. This sequence joins TRBV13 and TRBJ2-7, with no clear D. CDR1 is PRHDT, CDR2 FYEKMQ, per germline (reference sequence). The CDR3 length is 14 residues. With 2 bases removed from V and 2 bases from J, the gap between germline ends came to 10 bases. In DNA form, the CDR3 reads TGTGCCAGCAGCTTATTGGCCGTAACCTACGAGCAGTACTTC. It encodes CASSLLAVTYEQYF.

This clonotype was seen more than once but under ten times. V usage is TRBV7-9 and J usage is TRBJ2-1, with D perhaps matching TRBD2 (5 bases). CDR1 SEHNR and CDR2 FQNEAQ come from the germline V gene (reference sequence). Trimming removed 5 bases from V and 1 base from J, with 15 bases in between. CDR3 length: 16 residues. CDR3 sequence reads: CASSQIGSVSYNEQFF. CDR3 in DNA: TGTGCCAGCAGCCAAATAGGGAGTGTGTCCTACAATGAGCAGTTCTTC.

This clonotype was counted only a few times. This sequence joins TRBV7-2 and TRBJ2-2; 11 bases map to TRBD2. Germline V gives CDR1 SGHTA, CDR2 FQGNSA. CDR3 length equals 16 residues. Trimming removed 5 bases from V and 7 bases from J; junction bases left unmatched: 9. Written as DNA, the CDR3 is TGTGCCAGCAGCAGGACTAGCGGGTCGGACGGCGGGGAGCTGTTTTTT. The encoded protein is CASSRTSGSDGGELFF.

This clonotype was seen many times. The J gene is TRBJ1-5, the V gene TRBV28, with a possible D match to TRBD1 (5 bases). This CDR3 contains 14 residues. The V and J ends lost 6 bases and 5 bases respectively, with 14 bases between them. Germline V gene lookup returns CDR1 MDHEN and CDR2 SYDVKM. CDR3 region: CASRPTRVDQPQHF. DNA for the CDR3: TGTGCCAGCAGACCTACCAGGGTCGATCAGCCCCAGCATTTT.

Concerning this clonotype: Being one base from a much bigger clone, this may be a read error. The genes are TRBV5-1 and TRBJ1-1, with D perhaps matching TRBD1 (5 bases). Trimming left V 4 bases short and J 5 bases short, with 18 bases between. This CDR3 region has 15 residues. The germline V gene encodes CDR1 SGHRS and CDR2 YFSETQ. The CDR3 here is CASSRDSLGETEAFF. CDR3 sequence (DNA): TGCGCCAGCAGCAGGGACTCCCTGGGGGAAACTGAAGCTTTCTTT.

The table lists this clonotype with many counts. J is TRBJ2-7 and V is TRBV5-4; D gene uncertain. The CDR3 consists of 14 residues. Trimming pared 1 base from V and 5 bases from J, leaving 13 bases between. Germline V gene lookup returns CDR1 SGHNT and CDR2 YYREEE (reference sequence). The CDR3 DNA follows: TGTGCCAGCAGCTTGAAACTCGATGCCGACGAGCAGTACTTC. Protein sequence: CASSLKLDADEQYF.

This clonotype was detected ten times or more. CDR3 nucleotide sequence: TGCAGTGCTATTAGGGCTAGCGAGCAGTTCTTC. Its translation is CSAIRASEQFF. This sequence joins TRBV20-1 and TRBJ2-1; D might be TRBD2 (5 bases). The CDR3 totals 11 residues. Germline V gene sequence: CDR1 DFQATT, CDR2 SNEGSKA (reference sequence). V lost 4 bases and J lost 10, with 11 bases in between.

The chain has TRBV20-1 and TRBJ2-3; 8 nucleotides match TRBD2. The V gene end was trimmed by 6 bases and the J gene end by 6 bases; junction bases not matched to a gene: 17. The CDR3 is 16 residues long. Germline CDR1 reads DFQATT; CDR2 reads SNEGSKA (reference sequence). This CDR3 is CSARIAGWPFVDTQYF. CDR3 nucleotide sequence: TGCAGTGCCCGGATAGCGGGATGGCCATTTGTCGATACGCAGTATTTT.

The chain carries TRBV14 and TRBJ1-3; perhaps TRBD1 as D (6 bases). Germline CDR1 SGHDN, CDR2 FVKESK. Trimming pared 1 base from V and 8 bases from J, leaving 12 bases between. The CDR3 has 14 amino acids. CDR3 protein: CASSQGTVAYTIYF. CDR3 DNA sequence: TGTGCCAGCAGCCAAGGGACAGTGGCATACACCATATATTTT.

For this clonotype: This may be a read error: a much more frequent sequence differs by one nucleotide. The conserved final phenylalanine or tryptophan is absent from the CDR3, which likely points to a read error. V gene TRBV6-9 combines with J gene TRBJ2-3; TRBD2 is a possible D gene (6 bases). The CDR3 loop spans 17 amino acids. V was cut by 7 bases and J by 3 bases, with 23 bases left in between. Germline values: CDR1 MNHGY, CDR2 SVAAGI. The CDR3 region is CASTLGVDRGGTDTQYL. The CDR3 DNA follows: TGTGCCAGCACTTTAGGAGTGGACCGGGGAGGTACAGATACGCAGTATCTT.

The CDR3 is CSVVIPGEYF. In DNA, the CDR3 is TGCAGCGTTGTAATACCCGGGGAGTACTTC. The chain employs TRBV29-1 and TRBJ2-7, with D possibly TRBD2 on 5 matching bases. CDR1 is SQVTM and CDR2 is ANQGSEA in the germline V gene. The CDR3 spans 10 residues. With 4 bases removed from V and 11 bases from J, the gap between germline ends came to 12 bases.

The chain recombines TRBV9 with TRBJ2-1; D is undetermined. V lost 0 bases and J lost 4, with 8 bases in between. This CDR3 is built from 14 residues. From germline, CDR1 is SGDLS and CDR2 YYNGEE. Written as DNA, the CDR3 is TGTGCCAGCAGCGTAGGAGACCAATACAATGAGCAGTTCTTC. It specifies CASSVGDQYNEQFF.

This clonotype was seen just once. This sequence joins TRBV29-1 and TRBJ1-2, with no clear D. Trimming removed 4 bases at V and 1 base at J, with 10 bases between. Germline V CDR1 and CDR2: SQVTM, ANQGSEA. The CDR3 is 13 amino acids. CDR3 nucleotide sequence: TGCAGCGTTGCAAGTGGCCATAACTATGGCTACACCTTC. It encodes CSVASGHNYGYTF.

This clonotype was found many times. Germline and junction disagree at one end, which may indicate a read error. The rearrangement links TRBV4-2 to TRBJ2-3, with no clear D. From germline, CDR1 is LGHNA and CDR2 YNFKEQ. This CDR3 contains 10 residues. The DNA for the CDR3 is TGTGCCAGCAGCTTCGGTCACCGGAATTTT. Protein: CASSFGHRNF.

Notes on this clonotype: The junction differs from germline at one of its ends, possibly a read error. V and J are TRBV6-1 and TRBJ2-2; TRBD2 is a possible D gene (6 bases). Germline V lookup: CDR1 MNHNS, CDR2 SASEGT. This CDR3 is built from 14 residues. The CDR3, as DNA: TGCGCCAGAGGTTCTAGCGCGAACACCGGGGAGCTGTTTTTT. This sequence encodes CARGSSANTGELFF.

This clonotype was recorded a few times. This may come from a read error, since a much larger clone is one base off. V and J are TRBV15 and TRBJ1-5; D gene uncertain. Germline V gives CDR1 LNHNV, CDR2 YYDKDF (reference sequence). The CDR3 runs 13 residues. This CDR3 is CATGSYSNKPQHF. The CDR3 coding sequence is TGTGCCACCGGAAGTTATAGCAATAAGCCCCAGCATTTT. Supplemented by reference TRBV15 and TRBJ1-5, the full variable domain reads DAMVIQNPRYQVTQFGKPVTLSCSQTLNHNVMYWYQQKSSQAPKLLFHYYDKDFNNEADTPDNFQSRRPNTSFCFLDIRSPGLGDTAMYLCATGSYSNKPQHFGDGTRLSIL.

In this sample, this clonotype turned up many times. The chain has TRBV28 and TRBJ2-1; 9 nucleotides agree with TRBD1. Trimming took 5 bases from V and 7 from J; bases not matched to a gene: 12. The CDR3 sequence is 16 residues long. Germline lookup yields CDR1 MDHEN and CDR2 SYDVKM. CDR3 region: CASSKISGTGPNEQFF. The CDR3 DNA is TGTGCCAGCAGTAAGATCTCCGGGACAGGGCCTAATGAGCAGTTCTTC.

The J gene is TRBJ1-3, the V gene TRBV6-9, with a weak D call TRBD1 (5 bases). The V gene lost 3 bases and the J gene lost 15 bases, with 21 bases spanning the gap. Germline V gene lookup returns CDR1 MNHGY and CDR2 SVAAGI. The CDR3 extends over 14 amino acids. The CDR3 sequence: CASSYRASGNTKYF. In DNA, the CDR3 is TGTGCCAGCAGTTACAGGGCCTCTGGAAACACAAAATATTTT.

This clonotype was detected many times. This chain joins TRBV2 and TRBJ2-3; TRBD2 might be the D (5 bases). This CDR3 contains 14 residues. V dropped 9 bases and J dropped 5 bases, with 18 bases sitting between them. The V gene's germline CDR1 is SNHLY and CDR2 FYNNEI. The CDR3 DNA sequence: TGTGCCAGGCAGACTCTAAGCGGTGGAGATACGCAGTATTTT. Translated: CARQTLSGGDTQYF.

About this clonotype: A much larger clone is a single base away; this may be a read error. The chain combines TRBV18 with TRBJ2-7; the D is unclear. The germline V gene encodes CDR1 KGHSH and CDR2 LQKENI. This CDR3 comprises 14 residues. The V end lost 5 bases, the J end lost 0 bases, and 11 bases lay between the germline ends. The CDR3 region has the DNA TGTGCCAGCTCAGAAGAGAAATCCTCCTACGAGCAGTACTTC. It codes for CASSEEKSSYEQYF.

The sample holds many counts of this clonotype. This rearrangement joins TRBV7-8 to TRBJ1-4; TRBD1 aligns across 7 bases. This CDR3 comprises 14 residues. V lost 5 bases to trimming and J lost 4 bases; unmatched junction nucleotides: 4. Germline V CDR1 and CDR2: SGHVS, FQNEAQ. CDR3 residues: CASSQGGVNEKLFF. The CDR3 region has the DNA TGTGCCAGCAGCCAAGGGGGCGTTAATGAAAAACTGTTTTTT.